This TCR beta chain was sequenced during a study of identical twins. Notes on the study in general: Cord blood's abundant beta clonotypes had fewer insertions, unlike memory repertoires.

V lost 2 bases, J lost 6 bases, and 7 bases stayed unmatched. Looked up from germline, CDR1 is MNHEY and CDR2 is SMNVEV (reference sequence). This CDR3 is 16 amino acids long. Template switching introduced a universal primer site, and the cDNA bore unique molecular identifiers. TCRdb re-derived calls from the 5' RACE reads in MiXCR, one entry per CDR3 protein. The table lists approximately 490,000 distinct CDR3 sequences, 20% to 25% of them singletons. Donors were all healthy Caucasians. This clonotype turned up a few times. The antigen remains unidentified. This same sample was also taken into another study, of yellow fever vaccine responses in identical twins.

The sequence was obtained from a woman aged 18-35 years in good health. Sequenced sample: CD4+ T cells sorted from blood. This chain links TRBV27 with TRBJ2-1, with 10 bases lining up with TRBD2. The CDR3: CASSLISGRAFNEQFF. The CDR3 DNA is TGTGCCAGCAGTTTAATAAGCGGGAGGGCTTTCAATGAGCAGTTCTTC.